This TCR beta chain is drawn from a study of post-analysis software for immune sequencing data (dated by TCRdb to the mid-2010s). Looking at the study overall: Recorded disease courses included relapsing-remitting, secondary progressive and progressive-relapsing multiple sclerosis, with some patients lacking subtype annotation. The patient repertoires were compared against 11 previously published healthy control repertoires obtained from donors aged 6 to 25 years. A subset of samples was prepared in parallel using single-end sample barcoding, then pooled and co-amplified after Illumina adapter ligation.

The paper's findings and limits, for the study overall: The multiple sclerosis patient group was slightly younger than the control group. Compared with controls, multiple sclerosis patients had significantly lower normalized Chao1 diversity, a finding suggesting substantial peripheral T-cell clonal expansion. Significantly higher frequencies in patients than in controls were found for a few TRBV segments, including TRBV5-6, TRBV5-1 and TRBV20-1. Direct clustering with F measure revealed strong co-clustering of samples prepared in the same batch, which led to a batch-effect correction.

Libraries came from PCR. Sequencing relied on an Illumina HiSeq 2500. To reduce PCR and sequencing biases, unique molecular identifiers were built into the TCR beta cDNA libraries. Per 1 to 10 million input T cells, roughly 500,000 cDNA molecules were obtained, such that each molecule approximated one T cell. The patient libraries were prepared and sequenced with the same protocol used for the earlier healthy control dataset. Samples belonging to the same batch were prepared together, multiplexed and sequenced on a shared HiSeq lane. Concerning the study's data processing: MIGEC was used to process the raw barcoded reads, and molecular identifier groups with only a single read were discarded before consensus assembly and CDR3 extraction. VDJtools was used for post-analysis of the clonotype tables, and diversity was normalized by down-sampling every dataset to the size of the smallest sample. To correct batch-related cross-sample contamination, repertoire overlap clustering matched CDR3 amino acid sequences but not nucleotide sequences. TCRdb reran the public reads through fastp at Q25 and MiXCR, keeping productive beta chains. Identical CDR3 protein sequences are pooled into one entry, listed with their most common genes and DNA. Clone size and V and J calls follow TCRdb, not the original study. Within this sample are about 500,000 distinct CDR3 sequences, with under 55% of them counted one time only. About 12% of the sample belongs to the ten largest clones.

This clonotype was picked up a small number of times. Its specific antigen is unknown. One base away there is no much larger clone; base qualities are not given. The CDR3, cysteine through phenylalanine, is 14 amino acids long. Left in the record is the CDR3 DNA by itself, 42 bases read in frame from the first base. The junction shows trimming of 5 bases on V and 0 bases on J, plus 11 bases between the germline ends. Looking up the germline V gene yields CDR1 LGHNA and CDR2 YNFKEQ. To demonstrate the VDJtools post-analysis software, the study profiled TCR beta repertoires from the peripheral blood of around 13 young patients with multiple sclerosis. Multiple sclerosis patients were children and adolescents aged about 6 to 16 years.

The sequenced material came from blood. The chain employs TRBV4-2 and TRBJ2-7; TRBD1 is possibly the D segment (6 matching bases). The TCR originated in a girl aged 5 to 17 with multiple sclerosis. The CDR3 in this case is CASSDGDTSYEQYF. The DNA sequence is as follows: TGTGCCAGCAGCGACGGGGACACCTCCTACGAGCAGTACTTC.